These 6 T cell receptor beta chains came from one sample sequenced in a study of blood T cell repertoires in COVID-19. Here immunoSEQ multiplex PCR was the method, and the copy in TCRdb shows in-frame clones only, minus some. The sample comprises roughly 100,000 clones, approximately 80% of which are singletons, and roughly 13% rests with the top ten. Sequenced material: peripheral blood. Source of these receptors: a human donor in a cohort sampled during active or convalescent COVID-19.

This rearrangement joins TRBV19 to TRBJ1-5; no definite D call. The germline V gene has CDR1 LNHDA and CDR2 SQIVND (reference sequence). CDR3 length: 14 amino acids. Trimming cost V 7 bases and J 5 bases, with 15 bases left between them. CDR3 in amino acids: CASNLRREDQPQHF. In DNA, the CDR3 is TGTGCCAGTAACCTACGGCGGGAAGATCAGCCCCAGCATTTT.

The gene calls are TRBV5-1 and TRBJ2-5, with TRBD1 matching over 9 bases. Germline loops: CDR1 SGHRS, CDR2 YFSETQ. The CDR3 spans 16 residues. J gave up 5 bases and V 4 bases, and 12 bases lay outside the gene matches. In DNA form, the CDR3 reads TGCGCCAGCAGCCCTACCGGGACAGGGTCAAGGGAGACCCAGTACTTC. It translates to CASSPTGTGSRETQYF.

The chain is built from TRBV28 and TRBJ1-5; D not certain. This CDR3 comprises 14 residues. Trimming pared 4 bases from V and 3 bases from J, leaving 10 bases between. Looked up from germline, CDR1 is MDHEN and CDR2 is SYDVKM. The CDR3 protein is CASSWRATNQPQHF. CDR3 DNA: TGTGCCAGCAGTTGGAGGGCTACCAATCAGCCCCAGCATTTT.

This clone was detected only a few times. The V gene is TRBV5-1, the J gene TRBJ2-7, with TRBD2 identical over 7 bases. Trimming removed 2 bases from V and 3 bases from J; junction bases left unmatched: 5. The V gene's germline CDR1 is SGHRS and CDR2 YFSETQ. The CDR3 is 14 amino acids. This CDR3 is CASSLQTGGYEQYF. Here the CDR3 DNA reads TGCGCCAGCAGCTTACAGACGGGAGGCTACGAGCAGTACTTC. The full variable domain, in which reference TRBV5-1 and TRBJ2-7 provide the parts outside the CDR3, is KAGVTQTPRYLIKTRGQQVTLSCSPISGHRSVSWYQQTPGQGLQFLFEYFSETQRNKGNFPGRFSGRQFSNSRSEMNVSTLELGDSALYLCASSLQTGGYEQYFGPGTRLTVT.

The chain recombines TRBV19 with TRBJ1-5, with TRBD1 as a possible D gene (5 bases). This CDR3 contains 14 residues. The V end lost 5 bases, the J end lost 1 base, and 9 bases lay between the germline ends. Germline-derived CDR1 and CDR2 are LNHDA and SQIVND (reference sequence). The CDR3 protein is CASSARQSNQPQHF. The CDR3 region has the DNA TGTGCCAGTAGTGCCCGACAGAGCAATCAGCCCCAGCATTTT.

This chain uses TRBV28 with TRBJ1-6; TRBD1 matches 9 bases. Germline values: CDR1 MDHEN, CDR2 SYDVKM. This CDR3 is built from 15 residues. V trimming: 7 bases; J trimming: 10 bases; junction bases outside the gene matches: 11. CDR3 DNA sequence: TGTGCCAGCAACCGCGGGGACAGGGTTGCATCACCCCTCCACTTT. This translates into CASNRGDRVASPLHF.